Listed below are T cell receptor beta chains from one sample, sequenced in a study of blood T cell repertoires in COVID-19. The table came from immunoSEQ multiplex PCR; TCRdb's copy has only in-frame clones and leaves some out. This sample has approximately 150,000 clones, with about 88% found just once. The specimen sequenced was PBMCs or T cells enriched from blood (not recorded which). These receptor sequences come from a man aged 35-49 years with acute COVID-19. Each CDR3 is given with its conserved first and last residue. The order of the fields is clone size, J gene, V gene, D gene, CDR3 protein, CDR3 DNA. The D gene is left open where the match is weak. Clone size is stated in some rows and not others, as once, few, many or a class when expanded.

few TRBJ1-1 TRBV11-2 TRBD1 CASSLDRGTEAFF TGTGCCAGCAGCTTAGACAGGGGGACTGAAGCTTTCTTT
NA TRBJ1-1 TRBV7-9 NA CASSMRQKNTEAFF TGTGCCAGCAGCATGCGACAGAAGAACACTGAAGCTTTCTTT
NA TRBJ1-1 TRBV7-3 NA CASSPEMNTEAFF TGTGCCAGCAGCCCCGAGATGAACACTGAAGCTTTCTTT
NA TRBJ1-1 TRBV30 NA CAWTSGDTEAFF TGTGCCTGGACTTCAGGGGACACTGAAGCTTTCTTT
NA TRBJ2-7 TRBV4-2 TRBD2 CASATGGGAHEQYF TGTGCCAGCGCCACGGGCGGGGGGGCCCACGAGCAGTACTTC
NA TRBJ2-1 TRBV7-6 NA CASSPGLLGVHNEQFF TGTGCCAGCAGCCCCGGACTCCTGGGCGTCCACAATGAGCAGTTCTTC
few TRBJ1-1 TRBV29-1 TRBD1 CSVNRGQATEAFF TGCAGCGTGAACAGGGGGCAGGCCACTGAAGCTTTCTTT
few TRBJ1-4 TRBV10-2 NA CASSATANEKLFF TGCGCCAGCAGTGCGACAGCTAATGAAAAACTGTTTTTT
NA TRBJ2-7 TRBV21-1 NA CASSKKDCSYEQYF TGTGCCAGCAGTAAAAAGGACTGCTCCTACGAGCAGTACTTC
NA TRBJ2-2 TRBV28 NA CASSFSWQGNTGELFF TGTGCCAGCAGTTTTTCGTGGCAGGGTAACACCGGGGAGCTGTTTTTT
once TRBJ1-2 TRBV6-5 NA CASSYSNQGYGYTF TGTGCCAGCAGTTACTCGAACCAGGGCTATGGCTACACCTTC
NA TRBJ2-1 TRBV5-1 TRBD2 CASRGGSSYNEQFF TGCGCCAGCAGGGGGGGGAGCTCCTACAATGAGCAGTTCTTC
NA TRBJ2-7 TRBV14 NA CASSPLLEQYF TGTGCCAGCAGCCCACTACTGGAGCAGTACTTC
NA TRBJ2-1 TRBV5-6 TRBD2 CASSLPGTSGAGEQFF TGTGCCAGCAGCCTTCCCGGGACTAGCGGGGCAGGGGAGCAGTTCTTC
NA TRBJ1-1 TRBV28 TRBD1 CASSRQGLYTEAFF TGTGCCAGCAGTCGACAGGGGCTGTACACTGAAGCTTTCTTT
NA TRBJ1-5 TRBV20-1 NA CSASQNSHHQHF TGCAGTGCTAGTCAGAACAGCCATCATCAGCATTTT
NA TRBJ2-1 TRBV19 TRBD2 CASNSLLANEQFF TGTGCCAGTAATAGCCTACTAGCGAATGAGCAGTTCTTC
NA TRBJ2-1 TRBV10-3 TRBD2 CAISESTGGPGNEQFF TGTGCCATCAGTGAGTCTACGGGAGGGCCAGGCAATGAGCAGTTCTTC
NA TRBJ1-3 TRBV12-3/TRBV12-4 NA CASSLLWGDTIYF TGTGCCAGCAGCCTACTCTGGGGGGACACCATATATTTT
NA TRBJ1-2 TRBV18 TRBD1 CASSPLGQEEKYTF TGTGCCAGCTCACCCCTTGGACAGGAAGAAAAGTACACCTTC
NA TRBJ2-3 TRBV11-1 TRBD2 CASSVGLAGTDTQYF TGTGCCAGCAGTGTTGGACTAGCGGGAACAGATACGCAGTATTTT
NA TRBJ1-2 TRBV2 NA CASSDAQANFDYTF TGTGCCAGCAGTGATGCGCAGGCCAATTTTGACTACACCTTC
NA TRBJ2-3 TRBV7-9 NA CASSPQVNDDTQYF TGTGCCAGCAGCCCACAGGTTAACGATGATACGCAGTATTTT
NA TRBJ1-3 TRBV7-9 NA CASSLGSGGGNTIYF TGTGCCAGCAGCTTAGGATCCGGGGGTGGAAACACCATATATTTT
NA TRBJ1-1 TRBV5-1 NA CASSLMAGTAYGDTEAFF TGCGCCAGCAGCTTGATGGCGGGGACCGCGTATGGCGACACTGAAGCTTTCTTT
NA TRBJ2-1 TRBV2 TRBD2 CASSGTSGSNEQFF TGTGCCAGCAGTGGTACTAGCGGGAGCAATGAGCAGTTCTTC
NA TRBJ2-5 TRBV19 TRBD1 CASSIRQGQETQYF TGTGCCAGTAGCATCAGACAGGGTCAAGAGACCCAGTACTTC
NA TRBJ1-1 TRBV3-1/TRBV3-2 NA CASSVIPEGGNTEAFF TGTGCCAGCAGCGTCATTCCAGAAGGGGGGAACACTGAAGCTTTCTTT
once TRBJ2-1 TRBV3-1/TRBV3-2 TRBD2 CASSQVPSGVYNEQFF TGTGCCAGCAGCCAAGTCCCCAGCGGGGTCTACAATGAGCAGTTCTTC
NA TRBJ1-2 TRBV27 NA CASSLRAGYGYTF TGTGCCAGCAGTTTGAGGGCCGGCTATGGCTACACCTTC
NA TRBJ2-1 TRBV9 TRBD2 CASSVAITSGAPAYNEQFF TGTGCCAGCAGCGTAGCGATAACTAGCGGGGCCCCGGCCTACAATGAGCAGTTCTTC
once TRBJ1-6 TRBV5-1 TRBD1 CASSSEGQESPLHF TGCGCCAGCAGCTCCGAGGGACAGGAATCACCCCTCCACTTT
few TRBJ2-7 TRBV5-6 NA CASSYYTGFSEQYF TGTGCCAGCAGCTACTACACAGGGTTTAGCGAGCAGTACTTC
NA TRBJ1-6 TRBV7-3 TRBD1 CASTQGGQGAFNSPLHF TGTGCCAGCACCCAGGGGGGACAGGGGGCGTTTAATTCACCCCTCCACTTT
NA TRBJ1-2 TRBV29-1 NA CSVEGGARGYTF TGCAGCGTTGAGGGGGGAGCTCGGGGCTACACCTTC
NA TRBJ1-3 TRBV6-1 TRBD1 CASSDRTGPGNTIYF TGTGCCAGCAGTGACCGGACAGGGCCAGGAAACACCATATATTTT
NA TRBJ1-1 TRBV5-1 TRBD1 CASSFLTGDDGTEAFF TGCGCCAGCAGCTTCCTTACAGGGGACGACGGCACTGAAGCTTTCTTT
few TRBJ2-5 TRBV6-5 TRBD1 CASIHRGLQETQYF TGTGCCAGCATCCACAGGGGGCTTCAAGAGACCCAGTACTTC
few TRBJ2-2 TRBV2 NA CASSVRAGDTGELFF TGTGCCAGCAGTGTTAGGGCCGGGGACACCGGGGAGCTGTTTTTT
NA TRBJ1-1 TRBV5-8 NA CASSLQQGLAEAFF TGTGCCAGCAGCTTACAACAGGGCCTAGCTGAAGCTTTCTTT
NA TRBJ2-7 TRBV20-1 TRBD1 CSASSRQGPYEQYF TGCAGTGCTAGTTCGCGACAGGGACCCTACGAGCAGTACTTC
NA TRBJ1-2 TRBV30 NA CAGRVNYGYTF TGTGCGGGCAGGGTCAACTATGGCTACACCTTC
NA TRBJ1-6 TRBV28 TRBD1 CASRWDRGTPLHF TGTGCCAGCAGGTGGGACAGAGGAACACCCCTCCACTTT
NA TRBJ2-7 TRBV5-1 TRBD1 CASSNHRTGGDEQYF TGCGCCAGCAGCAATCACCGGACAGGGGGCGACGAGCAGTACTTC
NA TRBJ1-2 TRBV27 NA CASSFRPGDAGYTF TGTGCCAGCAGTTTCCGCCCAGGGGACGCTGGCTACACCTTC
NA TRBJ1-3 TRBV6-5 NA CASGTDTFGNTIYF TGTGCCAGCGGGACTGATACCTTTGGAAACACCATATATTTT
NA TRBJ2-7 TRBV9 TRBD1 CASSPVTGPYEQYF TGTGCCAGCAGCCCAGTGACAGGGCCCTACGAGCAGTACTTC
NA TRBJ1-1 TRBV2 TRBD1 CASSEDRGNTEAFF TGTGCCAGCAGTGAAGACAGGGGGAACACTGAAGCTTTCTTT
NA TRBJ1-6 TRBV5-1 NA CASSLGQYNSPLHF TGCGCCAGCAGCTTGGGACAATATAATTCACCCCTCCACTTT
NA TRBJ1-5 TRBV5-8 TRBD1 CASSHEQGNISPQHF TGTGCCAGCAGCCACGAACAGGGGAATATCAGCCCCCAGCATTTT
NA TRBJ1-2 TRBV10-3 NA CAISGGGAGYTF TGTGCCATCAGCGGAGGAGGGGCTGGCTACACCTTC
NA TRBJ1-2 TRBV30 NA CAWSVPQTVYGYTF TGTGCCTGGAGTGTACCCCAGACAGTTTATGGCTACACCTTC
NA TRBJ2-7 TRBV28 TRBD2 CASSFQRQLAGGPYEQYF TGTGCCAGCAGTTTCCAGAGACAACTAGCGGGAGGGCCCTACGAGCAGTACTTC
NA TRBJ1-1 TRBV14 TRBD1 CASSQDIQGSSNTEAFF TGTGCCAGCAGCCAAGATATACAGGGGTCATCGAACACTGAAGCTTTCTTT